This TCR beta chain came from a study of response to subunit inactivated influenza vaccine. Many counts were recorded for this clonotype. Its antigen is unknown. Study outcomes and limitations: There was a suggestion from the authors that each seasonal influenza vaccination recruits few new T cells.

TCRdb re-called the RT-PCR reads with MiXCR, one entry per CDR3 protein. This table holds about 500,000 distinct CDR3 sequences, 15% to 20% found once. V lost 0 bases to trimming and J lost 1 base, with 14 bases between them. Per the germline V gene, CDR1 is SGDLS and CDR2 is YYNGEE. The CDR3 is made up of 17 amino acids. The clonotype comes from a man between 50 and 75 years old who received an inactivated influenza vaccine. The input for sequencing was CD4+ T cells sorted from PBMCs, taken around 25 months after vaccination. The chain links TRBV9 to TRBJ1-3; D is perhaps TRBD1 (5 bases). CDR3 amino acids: CASSVEAGRRSGNTIYF. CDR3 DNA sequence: TGTGCCAGCAGCGTAGAAGCAGGGAGGAGATCTGGAAACACCATATATTTT.